The sequence of this T cell receptor beta chain was determined in a study of T-cell memory formation after mild COVID-19. Overall study context: Clusters of TCRs were largely donor specific.

Points from the study as a whole: Some responding clones appeared in pre-infection memory, suggesting cross-reactive memory joined. While clones contracting from day 15 to 85 were balanced between CD4 and CD8, later expanders leaned CD4+. The CD4+ clones that contracted clustered mainly within CM and EM, and the CD8+ clones concentrated in EMRA.

V was clipped by 1 base and J by 3 bases; unmatched bases: 3. This CDR3 has 15 amino acids. Germline V gene sequence: CDR1 MNHNS, CDR2 SASEGT. This clonotype appeared a few times. Its specificity is not known. MiXCR, run by TCRdb on the 5' RACE reads, gives a single entry per CDR3 protein. The sample lists hundreds of thousands of distinct CDR3 sequences; 20% were seen once. The receptor's source is an adult woman who had mild COVID-19 (a few samples of this study predate the infection). Cell type and time point are not known. Sequenced input: PBMCs or a T cell subset sorted from them (not recorded which). The chain uses TRBV6-1 and TRBJ2-7; 10 nucleotides align to TRBD2. The CDR3 DNA is TGTGCCAGCAGTGAAGAGGTAGCGGGAGGCTACGAGCAGTACTTC. Amino acids: CASSEEVAGGYEQYF.